The 32 T cell receptor beta chains given below trace back to one sample, sequenced in a study of blood T cell repertoires in COVID-19. The table came from immunoSEQ multiplex PCR; TCRdb's copy has only in-frame clones and leaves some out. The repertoire holds some 130,000 clones, with around 76% as singletons. Sequencing was performed on peripheral blood. The receptor set was obtained from a man older than 75 with acute or convalescent COVID-19.

Comment on this clone: A much more abundant neighbour one base away suggests this may be a read error. Within the sample, other DNA sequences also encode this same CDR3. The chain combines TRBV11-2 with TRBJ2-7; the match to TRBD1 covers 7 bases. Trimming removed 1 base from V and 6 bases from J; junction bases left unmatched: 3. Germline V CDR1 and CDR2: SGHAT, FQNNGV. CDR3 length: 13 residues. CDR3 protein: CASSLGQGGEQYF. The CDR3 DNA sequence: TGTGCCAGCAGCTTAGGACAGGGCGGCGAGCAGTACTTC.

CDR3 DNA: TGCGCCAGCAGCTTGGCGCCTAGCGGGGCTACCTACGAGCAGTACTTC. Translated, it gives CASSLAPSGATYEQYF. This rearrangement joins TRBV5-1 to TRBJ2-7; TRBD2 matches at 9 bases. Trimming at V came to 0 bases and at J to 2 bases, leaving 6 bases not matched to a gene. The CDR3 consists of 16 residues. The V gene's germline CDR1 is SGHRS and CDR2 YFSETQ.

J is TRBJ1-3 and V is TRBV28; no clear D. The CDR3 has 13 residues. Germline CDR1 is MDHEN and CDR2 is SYDVKM. V was shortened by 3 bases and J by 0 bases, with 3 bases between the two germline ends. The CDR3 DNA reads TGTGCCAGCAGTTTCGGCTCTGGAAACACCATATATTTT. The encoded protein is CASSFGSGNTIYF. Full variable domain (rest looked up from reference TRBV28 and TRBJ1-3): DVKVTQSSRYLVKRTGEKVFLECVQDMDHENMFWYRQDPGLGLRLIYFSYDVKMKEKGDIPEGYSVSREKKERFSLILESASTNQTSMYLCASSFGSGNTIYFGEGSWLTVV.

V gene TRBV6-5 combines with J gene TRBJ1-6, with D unclear. V gave up 0 bases and J gave up 9 bases, with 9 bases separating them. CDR1 and CDR2 (germline): MNHEY, SVGAGI. This CDR3 is built from 14 residues. CDR3: CASSYSGGGSPLHF. As DNA, the CDR3 is TGTGCCAGCAGTTACTCGGGAGGAGGTTCACCCCTCCACTTT.

The chain uses TRBV19 and TRBJ2-7, with D perhaps matching TRBD1 (6 bases). Trimming cost V 6 bases and J 2 bases, with 17 bases left between them. The CDR3 consists of 15 residues. Germline-derived CDR1 and CDR2 are LNHDA and SQIVND (reference sequence). DNA of the CDR3: TGTGCCAGTAGCAACCCGGGACATCCTACCTACGAGCAGTACTTC. This sequence encodes CASSNPGHPTYEQYF.

This clone was seen a few times. The chain has TRBV2 and TRBJ1-2; 9 nucleotides match TRBD1. The CDR3 is 15 amino acids. Germline V gene lookup returns CDR1 SNHLY and CDR2 FYNNEI. J was trimmed by 3 bases and V by 7 bases; bases with no gene match: 9. DNA of the CDR3: TGTGCCAGCACCCTACAGGGGGCTATGGACTATGGCTACACCTTC. It is translated as CASTLQGAMDYGYTF.

In this sample, this clone turned up a few times. This chain joins TRBV7-3 and TRBJ2-3; TRBD2 matches at 11 bases. Germline CDR1 reads SGHTA; CDR2 reads FQGTGA. The length of the CDR3 is 16 residues. Unmatched junction bases numbered 9, after V lost 5 bases and J lost 5 bases. CDR3 amino acids: CASSPQTSGAGDTQYF. CDR3 in DNA: TGTGCCAGCAGCCCGCAGACTAGCGGGGCTGGAGATACGCAGTATTTT.

This clone showed up just a few times. This sequence joins TRBV2 and TRBJ2-2; 10 positions match TRBD1. The CDR3 runs 14 residues. From germline, CDR1 is SNHLY and CDR2 FYNNEI. The V gene end was trimmed by 8 bases and the J gene end by 4 bases; junction bases not matched to a gene: 4. The chain's CDR3 is CASGRTGGTGELFF. Here the CDR3 DNA reads TGTGCCAGCGGACGGACAGGGGGCACCGGGGAGCTGTTTTTT.

The chain carries TRBV5-1 and TRBJ1-1; D not resolved. This CDR3 is built from 14 residues. Trimming shortened V by 0 bases and J by 1 base, and 7 bases separated the two germline ends. Per germline, CDR1 SGHRS and CDR2 YFSETQ. This CDR3 is CASSLERQNTEAFF. CDR3 bases: TGCGCCAGCAGCTTGGAGAGACAGAACACTGAAGCTTTCTTT.

This rearrangement joins TRBV9 to TRBJ1-6; D remains ambiguous. There are 16 residues in the CDR3. The V end was cut by 0 bases, the J end by 0 bases, with 7 bases between. Germline V CDR1 and CDR2: SGDLS, YYNGEE. The CDR3 is CASSVVHSSYNSPLHF. In nucleotides, the CDR3 is TGTGCCAGCAGCGTAGTCCACAGCTCCTATAATTCACCCCTCCACTTT.

The chain recombines TRBV6-4 with TRBJ2-2; TRBD1 agrees at 8 bases. V was pared by 8 bases and J by 5 bases, with 13 bases of the junction left unmatched. Germline CDR1 reads MRHNA; CDR2 reads SNTAGT. The CDR3 runs to 16 residues. The CDR3 region is CASSPLPGGFTGELFF. CDR3 DNA sequence: TGTGCCAGCTCGCCGCTTCCAGGGGGCTTTACCGGGGAGCTGTTTTTT.

V and J are TRBV7-2 and TRBJ2-7; D is perhaps TRBD1 (5 bases). Germline V CDR1 and CDR2: SGHTA, FQGNSA. V dropped 0 bases and J dropped 4 bases, with 13 bases sitting between them. The CDR3 spans 15 residues. The CDR3 DNA follows: TGTGCCAGCAGCTTAGCTTTGGGAACAGGATACGAGCAGTACTTC. It codes for CASSLALGTGYEQYF. Together with reference TRBV7-2 and TRBJ2-7, the CDR3 gives the full variable domain: GAGVSQSPSNKVTEKGKDVELRCDPISGHTALYWYRQSLGQGLEFLIYFQGNSAPDKSGLPSDRFSAERTGGSVSTLTIQRTQQEDSAVYLCASSLALGTGYEQYFGPGTRLTVT.

This chain uses TRBV9 with TRBJ1-4; the match to TRBD1 covers 7 bases. J lost 3 bases, V lost 0 bases, and 2 bases had no gene match. Germline loops: CDR1 SGDLS, CDR2 YYNGEE. This CDR3 region has 15 residues. The CDR3 reads CASSVGQGPNEKLFF. For the CDR3, the DNA is TGTGCCAGCAGCGTAGGACAGGGACCTAATGAAAAACTGTTTTTT.

DNA of the CDR3: TGCGCCAGCAGAACTTTAATCCTCCGGGGCACTGAAGCTTTCTTT. It translates to CASRTLILRGTEAFF. The chain couples TRBV10-2 to TRBJ1-1, with no clear D. V was pared by 6 bases and J by 4 bases, with 18 bases between. The germline CDR1 and CDR2 sequences are WSHSY and SAAADI. CDR3 length: 15 residues.

The genes are TRBV27 and TRBJ2-3; D may be TRBD2 (6 bases). Germline CDR1 reads MNHEY; CDR2 reads SMNVEV (reference sequence). The CDR3 is 12 residues long. Trimming took 4 bases from V and 5 from J, leaving 7 bases between them. The CDR3 loop reads CASSSAGDTQYF. The DNA of the CDR3 is TGTGCCAGCAGTTCAGCGGGAGATACGCAGTATTTT.

In its sample, this clone was seen once. V and J are TRBV27 and TRBJ2-4; maybe TRBD1 (6 bases). V was shortened by 4 bases and J by 7 bases, with 14 bases between the two germline ends. From germline, CDR1 is MNHEY and CDR2 SMNVEV (reference sequence). This CDR3 comprises 14 residues. The DNA of the CDR3 is TGTGCCAGCAGTTCTATGTACAGGGAGAACATTCAGTACTTC. Its translation: CASSSMYRENIQYF.

V and J are TRBV5-5 and TRBJ1-5; D perhaps matches TRBD1 (6 bases). Germline assignment: CDR1 SGHKS and CDR2 YYEKEE (reference sequence). V lost 4 bases and J 2 bases, leaving 19 bases between the germline ends. The CDR3 is 17 residues long. CDR3 DNA: TGTGCCAGCAGCCCATCACAGGGTTCAGAGGGCAATCAGCCCCAGCATTTT. Protein sequence: CASSPSQGSEGNQPQHF.

DNA for the CDR3: TGTGCCAGCAGTGAAGGAGTGCATAATTCACCCCTCCACTTT. Its protein product is CASSEGVHNSPLHF. V gene TRBV2 combines with J gene TRBJ1-6; D not certain. Per the germline V gene, CDR1 is SNHLY and CDR2 is FYNNEI. With 1 base removed from V and 5 bases from J, the gap between germline ends came to 6 bases. The CDR3 spans 14 residues.

The chain joins TRBV18 to TRBJ1-3; D gene unclear. V was shortened by 3 bases and J by 1 base, with 16 bases between the two germline ends. Germline values: CDR1 KGHSH, CDR2 LQKENI. The CDR3 is 17 amino acids. The DNA for the CDR3 is TGTGCCAGCTCACCGAAAACCTACGGCGGTTCTGGAAACACCATATATTTT. Translating it yields CASSPKTYGGSGNTIYF. Looking up the rest from reference TRBV18 and TRBJ1-3 gives the full variable domain: NAGVMQNPRHLVRRRGQEARLRCSPMKGHSHVYWYRQLPEEGLKFMVYLQKENIIDESGMPKERFSAEFPKEGPSILRIQQVVRGDSAAYFCASSPKTYGGSGNTIYFGEGSWLTVV.

V usage is TRBV14 and J usage is TRBJ2-1, with a tentative D call TRBD2 (5 bases). The germline V gene has CDR1 SGHDN and CDR2 FVKESK. The V gene lost 4 bases and the J gene lost 0 bases, with 10 bases spanning the gap. This CDR3 contains 15 residues. CDR3 nucleotide sequence: TGTGCCAGCAGCCTATCCGGGATCTCCTACAATGAGCAGTTCTTC. Translated, it gives CASSLSGISYNEQFF. Complete variable domain (other parts from reference TRBV14 and TRBJ2-1): EAGVTQFPSHSVIEKGQTVTLRCDPISGHDNLYWYRRVMGKEIKFLLHFVKESKQDESGMPNNRFLAERTGGTYSTLKVQPAELEDSGVYFCASSLSGISYNEQFFGPGTRLTVL.

Comment on this clone: This CDR3 is also generated by other DNA sequences in the sample. The chain carries TRBV5-1 and TRBJ1-2, with 9 bases that match TRBD1. The junction had 2 bases not matched to a gene; V was cut back by 0 bases and J by 5 bases. Germline V gives CDR1 SGHRS, CDR2 YFSETQ. The CDR3 has 14 amino acids. The CDR3 loop reads CASSLGDRAYGYTF. DNA for the CDR3: TGCGCCAGCAGCTTGGGGGACAGGGCGTATGGCTACACCTTC.

This chain connects TRBV11-2 to TRBJ2-3; 9 nucleotides align to TRBD2. Per the germline V gene, CDR1 is SGHAT and CDR2 is FQNNGV. Trimming took 5 bases from V and 10 from J; bases not matched to a gene: 10. This CDR3 region has 14 residues. The DNA for the CDR3 is TGTGCCAGCAGCCTTAGCGGGGGAGCCCCTTCGCAGTATTTT. It encodes CASSLSGGAPSQYF. The whole variable domain, remainder taken from reference TRBV11-2 and TRBJ2-3, is EAGVAQSPRYKIIEKRQSVAFWCNPISGHATLYWYQQILGQGPKLLIQFQNNGVVDDSQLPKDRFSAERLKGVDSTLKIQPAKLEDSAVYLCASSLSGGAPSQYFGPGTRLTVL.

This chain uses TRBV10-3 with TRBJ2-5; 13 bases are a match to TRBD2. With V trimmed by 10 bases and J by 5 bases, 4 bases remained unmatched. The CDR3 spans 13 residues. Germline CDR1 is ENHRY and CDR2 is SYGVKD. Written as DNA, the CDR3 is TGTGCCACCACGGGACTAGCGGGGGAGACCCAGTACTTC. This codes for CATTGLAGETQYF.

The genes are TRBV2 and TRBJ1-4; 7 bases fit TRBD1. Germline V lookup: CDR1 SNHLY, CDR2 FYNNEI. The CDR3 has 14 residues. Germline trimming cut 6 bases from V and 7 bases from J; bases unmatched to any gene: 8. The CDR3 protein is CASRSTGFGEKLFF. The CDR3 DNA reads TGTGCCAGCAGGTCGACAGGGTTTGGTGAAAAACTGTTTTTT.

V gene TRBV7-2 combines with J gene TRBJ2-1; TRBD1 matches at 7 bases. CDR3 length equals 18 residues. Germline CDR1 and CDR2: SGHTA and FQGNSA. Unmatched junction bases numbered 12, after V lost 4 bases and J lost 0 bases. The CDR3 loop reads CASSSRGTALSSYNEQFF. CDR3 in DNA: TGTGCCAGCAGCTCTAGAGGGACAGCCCTAAGCTCCTACAATGAGCAGTTCTTC.

The genes are TRBV14 and TRBJ2-7; D possibly corresponds to TRBD1 (6 bases). The CDR3 has 15 amino acids. Germline V CDR1 and CDR2: SGHDN, FVKESK. V lost 5 bases and J lost 3, with 17 bases in between. CDR3 loop: CASSYKLGDNYEQYF. The CDR3 DNA sequence: TGTGCCAGCAGCTATAAGTTAGGGGACAACTACGAGCAGTACTTC.

The CDR3 region is CATSRGPASGYNEQFF. The CDR3 nucleotides read TGTGCCACCAGCAGAGGGCCGGCTAGCGGCTACAATGAGCAGTTCTTC. The chain has TRBV15 and TRBJ2-1, with 7 bases identical to TRBD2. CDR3 length equals 16 residues. V gave up 1 base and J gave up 3 bases; unmatched junction bases: 6. The germline V gene has CDR1 LNHNV and CDR2 YYDKDF (reference sequence).

The CDR3 nucleotides are TGTGCCAGCAGTCCCCGGGCAGGGGCCTATGGCTACACCTTC. Its translation is CASSPRAGAYGYTF. The rearrangement links TRBV7-9 to TRBJ1-2, with D possibly being TRBD1 (6 bases). Trimming shortened V by 6 bases and J by 4 bases, and 15 bases separated the two germline ends. This CDR3 contains 14 residues. Germline CDR1 reads SEHNR; CDR2 reads FQNEAQ (reference sequence).

The genes are TRBV7-2 and TRBJ1-3; D is uncertain. The CDR3 is 16 residues long. Trimming pared 1 base from V and 0 bases from J, leaving 10 bases between. Germline lookup yields CDR1 SGHTA and CDR2 FQGNSA. The CDR3 nucleotides are TGTGCCAGCAGCTTAGTCGGGTTGGACTCTGGAAACACCATATATTTT. The encoded protein is CASSLVGLDSGNTIYF.

The chain combines TRBV2 with TRBJ2-1, with 13 nucleotides matching TRBD2. There are 15 residues in the CDR3. The V segment lost 6 bases and the J segment 7 bases; nucleotides outside the gene matches: 6. Germline assignment: CDR1 SNHLY and CDR2 FYNNEI. CDR3 protein: CASRGGLAGTNEQFF. In DNA, the CDR3 is TGTGCCAGCAGGGGGGGACTAGCGGGGACGAATGAGCAGTTCTTC. The complete variable domain, with remaining parts taken from reference TRBV2 and TRBJ2-1, reads EPEVTQTPSHQVTQMGQEVILRCVPISNHLYFYWYRQILGQKVEFLVSFYNNEISEKSEIFDDQFSVERPDGSNFTLKIRSTKLEDSAMYFCASRGGLAGTNEQFFGPGTRLTVL.

V and J are TRBV5-6 and TRBJ1-3, with D unclear. The length of the CDR3 is 12 residues. CDR1 SGHDT and CDR2 YYEEEE come from the germline V gene. Trimming took off 2 bases at V and 4 bases at J, with 4 bases between the two ends. The DNA for the CDR3 is TGTGCCAGCAGCTTTGCGGGAAACACCATATATTTT. Its translation is CASSFAGNTIYF.

In this sample, this clone turned up a few times. The rearrangement links TRBV7-9 to TRBJ1-4; TRBD1 aligns across 7 bases. The CDR3 totals 16 residues. The germline V gene encodes CDR1 SEHNR and CDR2 FQNEAQ (reference sequence). The V segment lost 4 bases and the J segment 8 bases; nucleotides outside the gene matches: 13. The DNA of the CDR3 is TGTGCCAGCAGCTCCTCTAAGACAGGGACCGACGAAAAACTGTTTTTT. Translation: CASSSSKTGTDEKLFF.